This T cell receptor beta chain was recovered during a study of Graves' ophthalmopathy and Graves' hyperthyroidism. The authors amplified TCR beta CDR3 regions from RNA transcripts. HTBI primers served in a first-round RT-PCR, which a second-round multiplex PCR followed. In TCRdb, the multiplex PCR reads were re-called with MiXCR into one record per CDR3 protein. The sample lists some 240,000 distinct CDR3 sequences; roughly 50% were seen once. The CDR3 contains 17 residues. The germline CDR1 and CDR2 sequences are SGHTA and FQGTGA. Losses at the gene ends were 5 bases for V and 0 bases for J; bases not matched to a gene: 12.

This sequence was found in an adult man with Graves' ophthalmopathy. The sample taken for sequencing was peripheral blood. The J gene is TRBJ1-2, the V gene TRBV7-3, with 7 bases identical to TRBD1. DNA for the CDR3: TGTGCCAGCAGCCAAGGACAGGCCGCTGCCTCTAACTATGGCTACACCTTC. This sequence encodes CASSQGQAAASNYGYTF.